The T cell receptor beta chain described here comes from a study of blood T cell repertoires in COVID-19. At the level of the study: COVID-19 samples, acute and convalescent, were from the United States, Italy and Spain. T cells, B-cell-depleted T cells, or PBMCs supplied cDNA or gDNA.

In the authors' workflow: Estimates of nucleated cell counts were drawn from the amplification of reference gene primers. Clones were sequenced by immunoSEQ multiplex PCR, and TCRdb holds only the in-frame ones, with some missing. V, J and clone size reflect that table, while D and trimming were determined from the DNA. Of hundreds of thousands of clones listed, roughly 85% are singletons. The CDR3 totals 14 residues. Germline V gives CDR1 SGHRS, CDR2 YFSETQ. J was trimmed by 4 bases and V by 4 bases; bases with no gene match: 3. This receptor was obtained from a human donor in a cohort sampled during active COVID-19. V gene TRBV5-1 combines with J gene TRBJ1-1; 11 positions agree with TRBD1. Sequenced material: peripheral blood. The CDR3 DNA follows: TGCGCCAGCAGCGGAGGGACAGGGGGCACTGAAGCTTTCTTT. Protein: CASSGGTGGTEAFF. The entire variable domain, with the rest obtained from reference TRBV5-1 and TRBJ1-1, is as follows: KAGVTQTPRYLIKTRGQQVTLSCSPISGHRSVSWYQQTPGQGLQFLFEYFSETQRNKGNFPGRFSGRQFSNSRSEMNVSTLELGDSALYLCASSGGTGGTEAFFGQGTRLTVV.